This T cell receptor beta chain was sequenced during a study of cytomegalovirus exposure and HLA in healthy donors. Whole-study context: In a later analysis, it was reported that the roughly 130 validation repertoires had been produced on the same platform as the 670 or so repertoires belonging to the first cohort.

Profiling relied on immunoSEQ multiplex PCR, and the TCRdb table lists in-frame clones only, not all of them. The sample records more than 55,000 clones, about 93% being singletons. The CDR3 is 15 amino acids. CDR1 and CDR2 (germline): SGHRS, YFSETQ. J was trimmed by 2 bases and V by 5 bases; bases with no gene match: 10. The chain uses TRBV5-1 and TRBJ2-7; 7 bases align to TRBD2. The TCR sequence derives from a man aged 18 to 29 in good health and CMV-seronegative. Sequences were obtained from PBMCs. The CDR3 sequence: CASSPASGVTYEQYF. In DNA form, the CDR3 reads TGCGCCAGCAGTCCCGCTAGCGGAGTTACCTACGAGCAGTACTTC.